This is a list of T cell receptor beta chains from one sample in a study of blood T cell repertoires in COVID-19. The data were produced by immunoSEQ multiplex PCR, yet TCRdb's version contains in-frame clones alone and is incomplete. The sample shows about 130,000 clones, around 90% of them seen only once. Material for sequencing was peripheral blood. The receptors stem from a man aged 50-60 years with active COVID-19. CDR3s include the opening cysteine and the closing phenylalanine or tryptophan. The order of the fields is J gene, V gene, clone size, D gene, CDR3 DNA, CDR3 protein. A D gene is named only where the DNA matches it firmly. Some rows mark clone size as missing; the rest say once, few, many or name a class of expanded clone.

TRBJ1-2 | TRBV11-2 | . | TRBD1 | TGTGCCAGCAGCCGACAGGGGGGCTACACCTTC | CASSRQGGYTF
TRBJ1-4 | TRBV19 | . | TRBD1 | TGTGCCAGTAGTACAGCACCCGGGACAGGGGAGGAAAAACTGTTTTTT | CASSTAPGTGEEKLFF
TRBJ1-5 | TRBV15 | . | . | TGTGCCACCAGCAGAGAACCAGGGTATAGCAATCAGCCCCAGCATTTT | CATSREPGYSNQPQHF
TRBJ2-3 | TRBV7-3 | . | . | TGTGCCAGCAGCGGTGGTGGGAGTACGCAGTATTTT | CASSGGGSTQYF
TRBJ2-3 | TRBV24-1 | . | TRBD2 | TGTGCCACCAGTGTGAGCGGGGGGGGAGATACGCAGTATTTT | CATSVSGGGDTQYF
TRBJ2-5 | TRBV19 | . | TRBD2 | TGTGCCAGTAGTACAACGAGAGGACTAGACCGGTTCCGTCCAGAGACCCAGTACTTC | CASSTTRGLDRFRPETQYF
TRBJ1-2 | TRBV5-4 | once | . | TGTGCCAGCAGCGCCGGGACACCTAACTATGGCTACACCTTC | CASSAGTPNYGYTF
TRBJ1-2 | TRBV19 | . | TRBD1 | TGTGCCAGTAGTATAGGGACAGGGTTTTCCAACTATGGCTACACCTTC | CASSIGTGFSNYGYTF
TRBJ2-7 | TRBV6-5 | . | . | TGTGCCAGCACGGCAGGTGCCCCCCCCGAGCAGTACTTC | CASTAGAPPEQYF
TRBJ1-2 | TRBV12-5 | once | TRBD1 | TGTGCTAGTGGTGAACACAGGGGAATTGGCTACACCTTC | CASGEHRGIGYTF
TRBJ1-1 | TRBV6-5 | . | . | TGTGCCGGTAATCGGGGGGATGGCACTGAAGCTTTCTTT | CAGNRGDGTEAFF
TRBJ1-5 | TRBV3-1/TRBV3-2 | . | . | TGTGCCAGCAGCCAGGCGGTAAATCAGCCCCAGCATTTT | CASSQAVNQPQHF
TRBJ1-5 | TRBV9 | . | . | TGTGCCAGCAGCGTAGAGGGGACAATTAATCAGCCCCAGCATTTT | CASSVEGTINQPQHF
TRBJ2-5 | TRBV7-9 | . | TRBD1 | TGTGCCAGCAGCAATTACAGGGGTGTGGAGACCCAGTACTTC | CASSNYRGVETQYF
TRBJ2-7 | TRBV11-2 | . | . | TGTGCCAGCAGCTTGGGGCCGTCGAGTTACGAGCAGTACTTC | CASSLGPSSYEQYF
TRBJ2-5 | TRBV7-2 | . | TRBD1 | TGTGCCAGCAGCTTAGGAAGGGGGCTCGGGGAGACCCAGTACTTC | CASSLGRGLGETQYF
TRBJ1-5 | TRBV9 | . | . | TGTGCCAGCAGCGCCGGGAGTTATCCCCAGCATTTT | CASSAGSYPQHF
TRBJ2-3 | TRBV28 | . | . | TGTGCCAGCAGTACGGGGGGCGCGGGCACAGATACGCAGTATTTT | CASSTGGAGTDTQYF
TRBJ1-3 | TRBV30 | . | . | TGTGCCTGGAGTCGTTCAGGCGCCACTGGAAACACCATATATTTT | CAWSRSGATGNTIYF
TRBJ1-1 | TRBV29-1 | . | TRBD1 | TGCAGCGTTGGACAGGGGATGATGAACACTGAAGCTTTCTTT | CSVGQGMMNTEAFF